This TCR beta chain derives from a study of T cells after yellow fever vaccination. Background on the study: Researchers used SMART-Seq v4 Ultra Low Input to prepare fractions that had low cell numbers.

About this clonotype itself: Antigen unknown.

V shed 1 base and J 2 bases; nucleotides not matched to a gene: 6. The CDR3 spans 16 residues. The germline V gene encodes CDR1 SEHNR and CDR2 FQNEAQ (reference sequence). TCRdb reprocessed the 5' RACE reads via MiXCR and lists one record per CDR3 protein. Of about 350,000 distinct CDR3 sequences listed, 7% to 10% are singletons. Findings and caveats of the study: Post-booster repertoires again held most primary-vaccination clones (roughly 96% CD4, 80% to 90% CD8). Clonotypes found in both CD4 and CD8 compartments made up a small share.

This sequence was found in a man aged 18-30 years who received the YFV17D yellow fever vaccine. The source was PBMCs, collected about 49 days after the first yellow fever vaccination. The V gene is TRBV7-9, the J gene TRBJ2-3; 7 nucleotides line up with TRBD1. CDR3 in amino acids: CASSLGWTGPTDTQYF. Written as DNA, the CDR3 is TGTGCCAGCAGCTTAGGGTGGACAGGTCCCACAGATACGCAGTATTTT.